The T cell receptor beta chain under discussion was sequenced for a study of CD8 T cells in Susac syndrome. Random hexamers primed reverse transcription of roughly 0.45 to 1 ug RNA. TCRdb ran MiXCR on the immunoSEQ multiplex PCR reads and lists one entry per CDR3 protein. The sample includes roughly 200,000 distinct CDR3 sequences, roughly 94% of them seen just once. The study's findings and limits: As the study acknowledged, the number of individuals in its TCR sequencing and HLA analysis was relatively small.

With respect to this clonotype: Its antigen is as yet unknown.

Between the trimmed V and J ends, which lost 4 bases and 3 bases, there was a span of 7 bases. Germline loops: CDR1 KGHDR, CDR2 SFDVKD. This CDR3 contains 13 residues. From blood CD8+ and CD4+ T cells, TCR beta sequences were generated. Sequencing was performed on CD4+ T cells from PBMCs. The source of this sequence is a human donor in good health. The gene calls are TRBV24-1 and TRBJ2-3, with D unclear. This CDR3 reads CATSDSGTDTQYF. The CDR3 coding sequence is TGTGCCACCAGTGACTCCGGGACAGATACGCAGTATTTT.